This T cell receptor (beta chain) appears in the sequencing data of a study of blood T cell repertoires in COVID-19. The V gene end was trimmed by 1 base and the J gene end by 2 bases; junction bases not matched to a gene: 3. The CDR3 loop spans 15 amino acids. Germline CDR1 reads SGHDN; CDR2 reads FVKESK. The protocol was immunoSEQ multiplex PCR, while the TCRdb copy is restricted to in-frame clones and leaves out a portion. This sample carries 25,000 to 30,000 clones, about 94% of them seen once, and the ten largest clones take roughly 4.2%. The specimen sequenced was peripheral blood. The chain couples TRBV14 to TRBJ2-5; TRBD2 aligns across 8 bases. This TCR was recovered from a human donor with active COVID-19. The donor label of this sample is uncertain. DNA of the CDR3: TGTGCCAGCAGCCAAGGACTAGCGAGTCAAGAGACCCAGTACTTC. Its translation is CASSQGLASQETQYF.